This TCR beta chain was recovered during a study of cytomegalovirus exposure and HLA in healthy donors. The PCR made use of 60 Vbeta and 13 Jbeta primers. Clones were sequenced by immunoSEQ multiplex PCR, and TCRdb holds only the in-frame ones, with some missing. The sample holds some 200,000 clones; roughly a tenth are singletons and the top ten take 1% to 1.5%. There are a few counts of this clone. The sample consisted of PBMCs. The sequence was collected from a woman aged 30 to 39 in good health and CMV-seropositive.

CDR3 sequence: CASSSRHGSNNEQFF. As DNA, the CDR3 is TGTGCCAGCAGCTCCCGACACGGTTCTAACAATGAGCAGTTCTTC. This chain joins TRBV11-1 and TRBJ2-1; D remains unclear. The CDR3 has 15 residues. V was cut by 4 bases and J by 5 bases, with 15 bases left in between. Germline-derived CDR1 and CDR2 are SGHAT and FQDESV (reference sequence). Using reference TRBV11-1 and TRBJ2-1 for the parts outside the CDR3, the full variable domain is EAEVAQSPRYKITEKSQAVAFWCDPISGHATLYWYRQILGQGPELLVQFQDESVVDDSQLPKDRFSAERLKGVDSTLKIQPAELGDSAMYLCASSSRHGSNNEQFFGPGTRLTVL.